This TCR beta chain was captured in a study of blood T cell repertoires in COVID-19. Original processing notes: Reference gene primer amplification gave nucleated cell count estimates. Only in-frame clones appear in the TCRdb table, and some are missing; sequencing was by immunoSEQ multiplex PCR. The DNA was the basis for D and trimming; V, J and clone size are from that table. This table has hundreds of thousands of clones, over 75% appearing once. The CDR3 loop spans 11 amino acids. The germline gives CDR1 DFQATT, CDR2 SNEGSKA (reference sequence). V lost 8 bases to trimming and J lost 6 bases, with 11 bases between them. Donors were grouped by their self-reported clinical history. Among Cohort 3 donors, those recovered had two negative PCRs, clearance, or symptom resolution.

The specimen sequenced was PBMCs or T cells enriched from blood (not recorded which). This chain links TRBV20-1 with TRBJ2-1; D unresolved. This TCR came from a man between 18 and 35 years old who had recovered from COVID-19. Written as DNA, the CDR3 is TGCAGTTCATTAGATTCCAATGAGCAGTTCTTC. This encodes CSSLDSNEQFF.